Listed here is a single TCR beta chain. Here immunoSEQ multiplex PCR was the method, and the copy in TCRdb shows in-frame clones only, minus some. Of roughly 80,000 clones listed, about 84% are singletons. This specimen belongs to a study of blood T cell repertoires in COVID-19. Study-level information: Some COVID-19 samples were acute and others convalescent; all came from the United States, Italy and Spain. Sample material is recorded as cDNA or gDNA derived from T cells, B-cell-depleted T cells, or PBMCs.

Germline loops: CDR1 SGHVS, CDR2 FQNEAQ. V lost 2 bases to trimming and J lost 0 bases, with 11 bases between them. The CDR3 runs 16 residues. Sequenced material: peripheral blood. The V gene is TRBV7-8, the J gene TRBJ1-5; D uncertain. This TCR came from a woman aged 70-85 years with acute or convalescent COVID-19. The DNA of the CDR3 is TGTGCCAGCAGCTTAAGCAAGATTTATAGCAATCAGCCCCAGCATTTT. This gives the protein CASSLSKIYSNQPQHF.